The rows below give T cell receptor beta chains drawn from one sample of a study of blood T cell repertoires in COVID-19. Data came from immunoSEQ multiplex PCR; TCRdb stores just in-frame clones and leaves some out. The top ten clones hold roughly 46% of a sample with approximately 76,000 clones, 88% of them seen once. Sequences were obtained from peripheral blood. These receptors originate from a human donor in a cohort sampled during active COVID-19. Each CDR3 is given with its conserved first and last residue. A D gene is named only where the DNA matches it firmly. Rows give clone size only sometimes, using once, few, many, or a class for an expanded clone.

clone_size	cdr3_length	d_call	j_call	v_call	cdr3_nt	cdr3_aa
NA	17	TRBD1	TRBJ1-6	TRBV15	TGTGCCACCAGCAGAGACGCTCCGGGACAGGGTAATTCACCCCTCCACTTT	CATSRDAPGQGNSPLHF
once	17	NA	TRBJ2-3	TRBV5-4	TGTGCCAGCAGCCCTCCTTGGTCAGGGACTAGCACAGATACGCAGTATTTT	CASSPPWSGTSTDTQYF
NA	14	NA	TRBJ1-4	TRBV5-6	TGTGCCAGCAGCTTACGAACAGGGAATGAAAAACTGTTTTTT	CASSLRTGNEKLFF
once	14	TRBD2	TRBJ2-5	TRBV3-1/TRBV3-2	TGTGCCAGCAGCCAAGACCCGGGACTAGGCACCCAGTACTTC	CASSQDPGLGTQYF
few	15	NA	TRBJ2-7	TRBV5-1	TGCGCCAGCAGCTTGGCAGGGGCCGGTTCCTACGAGCAGTACTTC	CASSLAGAGSYEQYF
NA	16	TRBD2	TRBJ2-5	TRBV18	TGTGCCAGCTCGACGGGACTAGCGGGAGTTGAGGAGACCCAGTACTTC	CASSTGLAGVEETQYF
NA	15	NA	TRBJ2-3	TRBV12-5	TGTGCTAGTGGTTTGTGGTCGGGACTTATAGATACGCAGTATTTT	CASGLWSGLIDTQYF
NA	19	TRBD2	TRBJ2-7	TRBV6-1	TGTGCCAGCAGTGAAGCCGGAGGGACTAGCGGGGGGGCAGCTTACGAGCAGTACTTC	CASSEAGGTSGGAAYEQYF
NA	15	NA	TRBJ2-1	TRBV20-1	TGCAGTGCTAGTGGCCGTAGTGCGGGGAACAATGAGCAGTTCTTC	CSASGRSAGNNEQFF
NA	15	NA	TRBJ2-5	TRBV7-2	TGTGCCAGCAGCTTAGAACAGGGAGTAGTGAAGACCCAGTACTTC	CASSLEQGVVKTQYF
NA	16	TRBD1	TRBJ1-2	TRBV5-4	TGTGCCAGCAGCACCATTCCGGACAGGGGAGATACCGGCTACACCTTC	CASSTIPDRGDTGYTF
NA	15	NA	TRBJ2-6	TRBV11-3	TGTGCCAGCAGCCGCGGGCCTCCTGGGGCCAACGTCCTGACTTTC	CASSRGPPGANVLTF
NA	15	NA	TRBJ2-2	TRBV5-1	TGCGCCAGCAGCTTCAGACAGAAAAACACCGGGGAGCTGTTTTTT	CASSFRQKNTGELFF
NA	16	NA	TRBJ2-1	TRBV7-2	TGTGCCAGCAGCGCCCGGTGGAGCGGCGCTTACAATGAGCAGTTCTTC	CASSARWSGAYNEQFF
NA	17	TRBD1	TRBJ2-3	TRBV3-1/TRBV3-2	TGTGCCAGCAGCACGTGGTCCGGGACAGGGCGCACAGATACGCAGTATTTT	CASSTWSGTGRTDTQYF
NA	14	NA	TRBJ2-3	TRBV7-2	TGTGCCAGCAGCCTACTTGGAGGGGAAGATACGCAGTATTTT	CASSLLGGEDTQYF
once	16	TRBD1	TRBJ1-3	TRBV3-1/TRBV3-2	TGTGCCAGCAGCCAAGTGGCAGGGGGGTCGGGAAACACCATATATTTT	CASSQVAGGSGNTIYF
NA	15	TRBD1	TRBJ2-3	TRBV5-1	TGCGCCAGCAGCTCCGGACAGGGTAGGGCAGATACGCAGTATTTT	CASSSGQGRADTQYF
NA	14	NA	TRBJ1-1	TRBV4-3	TGCGCCAGCAGCCAAGTTAGTTCGGGGGCTGAAGCTTTCTTT	CASSQVSSGAEAFF
once	14	NA	TRBJ1-1	TRBV7-2	TGTGCCAGCAGCCGTCTGGGCTCGAACACTGAAGCTTTCTTT	CASSRLGSNTEAFF
NA	13	NA	TRBJ1-1	TRBV4-3	TGCGCCAGCAGCCAAGACAGGGAGGATGAAGCTTTCTTT	CASSQDREDEAFF
NA	14	TRBD2	TRBJ2-1	TRBV2	TGTGCCAGCAGTGACAGCGGGGGAGGCAATGAGCAGTTCTTC	CASSDSGGGNEQFF
NA	14	NA	TRBJ2-3	TRBV5-1	TGCGCCAGCAGCTTGGGGCTAGCTGGAGATACGCAGTATTTT	CASSLGLAGDTQYF
NA	15	NA	TRBJ1-5	TRBV18	TGTGCCAGCTCACTAGAGGGACGGGGGAATCAGCCCCAGCATTTT	CASSLEGRGNQPQHF
NA	15	NA	TRBJ2-7	TRBV7-2	TGTGCCAGCAGCTTAGGGCGGACTGAAGCCTACGAGCAGTACTTC	CASSLGRTEAYEQYF
few	14	NA	TRBJ1-2	TRBV3-1/TRBV3-2	TGTGCCAGCAGCCAAGAACGACAGATCTATGGCTACACCTTC	CASSQERQIYGYTF
NA	13	TRBD1	TRBJ2-7	TRBV10-2	TGCGCCAGCAGTGGGGGACAGGGGTACGAGCAGTACTTC	CASSGGQGYEQYF
few	13	NA	TRBJ2-3	TRBV2	TGTGCCAGCGTGGCTAGCGGCACAGATACGCAGTATTTT	CASVASGTDTQYF
NA	14	TRBD1	TRBJ1-6	TRBV5-1	TGCGCCAGCAGCTCCCGGACAGGGGATTCACCCCTCCACTTT	CASSSRTGDSPLHF
NA	15	NA	TRBJ1-3	TRBV7-9	TGTGCCAGCTCTCCGACAGGCCTCTCTGGAAACACCATATATTTT	CASSPTGLSGNTIYF
few	13	TRBD1	TRBJ1-2	TRBV12-3/TRBV12-4	TGTGCCAGCAGTGATGCAGGGGGCGCTCTCTACACCTTC	CASSDAGGALYTF
NA	15	TRBD1	TRBJ2-1	TRBV27	TGTGCCAGCAGTTTGAGGGGACAGGGGAATAATGAGCAGTTCTTC	CASSLRGQGNNEQFF
NA	16	TRBD1	TRBJ2-2	TRBV18	TGTGCCAGCTCACCACCCGGGACAGCGAACACCGGGGAGCTGTTTTTT	CASSPPGTANTGELFF
NA	15	TRBD1	TRBJ1-2	TRBV7-2	TGTGCCAGCAGCTTAGGGAATCAGGGGGCTTATGGCTACACCTTC	CASSLGNQGAYGYTF
NA	13	NA	TRBJ2-7	TRBV4-2	TGTGCCAGCAGCCCCCTGGGGGCTCGCGAGCAGTACTTC	CASSPLGAREQYF